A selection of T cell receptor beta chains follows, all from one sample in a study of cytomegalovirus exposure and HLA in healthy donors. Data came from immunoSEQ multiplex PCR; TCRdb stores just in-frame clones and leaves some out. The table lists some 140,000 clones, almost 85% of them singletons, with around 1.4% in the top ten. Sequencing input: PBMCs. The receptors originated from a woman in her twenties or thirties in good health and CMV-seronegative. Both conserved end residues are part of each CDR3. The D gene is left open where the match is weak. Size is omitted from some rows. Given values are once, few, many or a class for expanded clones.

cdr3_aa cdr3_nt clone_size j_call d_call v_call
CASSVGVQPYEAFF TGTGCCAGCAGCGTAGGCGTACAGCCATATGAAGCTTTCTTT . TRBJ1-1 . TRBV9
CASSQTGFYGYTF TGTGCCAGCAGTCAGACAGGGTTCTATGGCTACACCTTC . TRBJ1-2 TRBD1 TRBV28
CASSEYRFRDRGSGYTF TGTGCCAGTAGTGAGTACCGGTTTAGGGACAGGGGAAGTGGCTACACCTTC . TRBJ1-2 TRBD1 TRBV19
CASSRYGGQETQYF TGTGCCAGCAGTCGTTATGGGGGGCAAGAGACCCAGTACTTC . TRBJ2-5 . TRBV27
CASSPLEGNTIYF TGTGCCAGCAGCCCCTTGGAGGGGAACACCATATATTTT . TRBJ1-3 . TRBV5-6
CASRRGGLETQYF TGTGCCAGCAGGAGAGGGGGTCTGGAGACCCAGTACTTC . TRBJ2-5 . TRBV2
CASSWTGGREETQYF TGTGCCAGCAGCTGGACAGGGGGTCGAGAAGAGACCCAGTACTTC . TRBJ2-5 TRBD1 TRBV5-5
CAISEVGRGRTEAFF TGTGCCATCAGTGAGGTTGGCAGGGGAAGAACTGAAGCTTTCTTT . TRBJ1-1 . TRBV10-3
CASSKPGRERGTEAFF TGTGCCAGCAGTAAGCCAGGGCGAGAACGAGGCACTGAAGCTTTCTTT once TRBJ1-1 . TRBV5-5
CASSRGYGYTF TGTGCCAGCAGCCGAGGGTATGGCTACACCTTC . TRBJ1-2 . TRBV2
CASSLAGGPNEQFF TGTGCCAGCAGCCTAGCGGGGGGGCCAAATGAGCAGTTCTTC . TRBJ2-1 TRBD2 TRBV6-6
CASRAGQGSWETQYF TGTGCCAGCAGAGCGGGACAGGGATCGTGGGAGACCCAGTACTTC . TRBJ2-5 TRBD1 TRBV6-6
CASRGVSGSNQPQHF TGTGCCAGCAGAGGAGTGTCCGGAAGCAATCAGCCCCAGCATTTT . TRBJ1-5 . TRBV2
CASSLVAENTGELFF TGTGCCAGCAGTTTAGTAGCGGAGAACACCGGGGAGCTGTTTTTT . TRBJ2-2 . TRBV27
CASSPGLGNNEQFF TGTGCCAGCAGCCCGGGACTAGGTAACAATGAGCAGTTCTTC . TRBJ2-1 TRBD2 TRBV7-3
CASSGTLGQGRYGYTF TGTGCCAGCAGTGGGACCCTCGGGCAGGGTCGCTATGGCTACACCTTC . TRBJ1-2 . TRBV6-1
CASRRGSGAGETQYF TGTGCCAGCAGGAGGGGGAGCGGGGCTGGGGAGACCCAGTACTTC . TRBJ2-5 . TRBV2
CSGLRGYEQYF TGCAGTGGACTGCGAGGCTACGAGCAGTACTTC . TRBJ2-7 . TRBV20-1
CASSRGFDEQFF TGTGCCAGCAGCCGGGGGTTTGATGAGCAGTTCTTC . TRBJ2-1 . TRBV11-2
CASSLSPGLSTEQYF TGTGCCAGCAGTTTATCCCCGGGATTGTCGACCGAGCAGTACTTC . TRBJ2-7 . TRBV27
CAIAGGSSYEQYF TGTGCCATCGCCGGCGGGTCTTCCTACGAGCAGTACTTC . TRBJ2-7 . TRBV10-3
CATRDRNSPLHF TGTGCCACCCGGGACAGAAATTCACCCCTCCACTTT . TRBJ1-6 TRBD1 TRBV2
CSVERLARADTQYF TGCAGCGTTGAGAGGCTGGCGAGGGCAGATACGCAGTATTTT once TRBJ2-3 . TRBV29-1
CASSLYQRGNQPQHF TGTGCCAGCAGTTTATATCAGAGGGGCAATCAGCCCCAGCATTTT . TRBJ1-5 . TRBV28
CASSQRGGANEQFF TGTGCCAGCAGCCAGAGAGGAGGGGCCAATGAGCAGTTCTTC . TRBJ2-1 . TRBV7-3
CASSDRDSPSDTQYF TGTGCCAGCAGTGACCGGGACTCGCCGTCAGATACGCAGTATTTT . TRBJ2-3 . TRBV25-1
CASSSLDSSGNTIYF TGTGCCAGCAGTTCCCTCGACAGCTCTGGAAACACCATATATTTT once TRBJ1-3 . TRBV13
CASSVLAGGPRNEQFF TGTGCCAGTAGTGTACTAGCGGGGGGGCCCAGAAATGAGCAGTTCTTC . TRBJ2-1 TRBD2 TRBV19
CASRYTTPYNSPLHF TGTGCCAGCAGATACACCACACCTTATAATTCACCCCTCCACTTT few TRBJ1-6 . TRBV6-5
CASSFERGASNTGELFF TGTGCCAGCAGTTTTGAGCGGGGGGCGTCCAACACCGGGGAGCTGTTTTTT . TRBJ2-2 TRBD2 TRBV28
CASSLPSTGSTDTQYF TGCGCCAGCAGCTTACCGTCGACAGGGAGCACAGATACGCAGTATTTT . TRBJ2-3 TRBD1 TRBV5-1
CASSEHGQGETGELFF TGCGCCAGCAGTGAGCATGGACAGGGGGAAACCGGGGAGCTGTTTTTT . TRBJ2-2 TRBD1 TRBV10-2
CASSNLGQGASPLHF TGTGCCAGCAGTAACCTGGGACAGGGGGCTTCACCCCTCCACTTT . TRBJ1-6 TRBD1 TRBV6-6
CASSLARTSGEETQYF TGTGCCAGCAGCTTAGCCCGCACATCGGGGGAAGAGACCCAGTACTTC . TRBJ2-5 . TRBV7-6
CASSLTGTGDKFF TGTGCCAGCAGCCTCACCGGGACAGGGGATAAGTTCTTC . TRBJ2-1 TRBD1 TRBV9
CASSSGLAGSTDTQYF TGCGCCAGCAGCTCAGGACTAGCGGGTAGCACAGATACGCAGTATTTT . TRBJ2-3 TRBD2 TRBV5-1
CASSQGQGHSYEQYF TGCGCCAGCAGCCAAGGACAGGGGCACTCCTACGAGCAGTACTTC . TRBJ2-7 TRBD1 TRBV4-3
CASSSGLAGGQPDTQYF TGTGCCAGCAGCTCGGGACTAGCGGGGGGGCAACCAGATACGCAGTATTTT . TRBJ2-3 TRBD2 TRBV11-3
CASSYRDRGGYTF TGTGCCAGCAGTTACCGGGACAGAGGAGGCTACACCTTC . TRBJ1-2 TRBD1 TRBV6-5
CASSPIQGARNSPLHF TGTGCCAGCTCACCTATACAGGGGGCGAGGAATTCACCCCTCCACTTT . TRBJ1-6 TRBD1 TRBV18
CASSLGTGIKSGYTF TGCGCCAGCAGCTTGGGGACAGGGATAAAGAGCGGCTACACCTTC few TRBJ1-2 TRBD1 TRBV5-1
CASSRGKQGYGYTF TGTGCCAGCAGTCGCGGAAAACAGGGCTATGGCTACACCTTC . TRBJ1-2 . TRBV6-5
CASSQTGGNTEAFF TGTGCCAGCAGCCAAACAGGGGGAAACACTGAAGCTTTCTTT . TRBJ1-1 TRBD1 TRBV4-2
CASSPNTQGFNQPQHF TGTGCCAGCAGTCCGAATACACAGGGATTCAATCAGCCCCAGCATTTT . TRBJ1-5 . TRBV28
CAWRTGGHPGELFF TGTGCCTGGAGGACAGGGGGGCACCCCGGGGAGCTGTTTTTT once TRBJ2-2 TRBD1 TRBV30
CASSLTNERTGRGQAFF TGTGCCAGCAGCTTGACGAACGAGCGGACAGGGCGGGGTCAGGCTTTCTTT once TRBJ1-1 TRBD1 TRBV5-6
CASSDQRGTRDTQYF TGTGCCAGCAGCGACCAGCGGGGGACTAGGGATACGCAGTATTTT . TRBJ2-3 TRBD2 TRBV9
CASSRLAGGQETQYF TGTGCCAGCAGCAGACTAGCGGGGGGGCAAGAGACCCAGTACTTC . TRBJ2-5 TRBD2 TRBV5-6
CASSPADSGPQHF TGTGCCAGCAGCCCTGCGGATTCGGGGCCCCAGCATTTT . TRBJ1-5 . TRBV7-9
CATSRDLAVPSYTQYF TGTGCCACCAGCAGAGATCTGGCGGTCCCGAGTTATACGCAGTATTTT . TRBJ2-3 . TRBV15
CASSLVAGAVTDTQYF TGTGCCAGCAGCTTGGTTGCAGGGGCGGTCACAGATACGCAGTATTTT . TRBJ2-3 . TRBV7-9
CAWSDKQSNEKLFF TGTGCCTGGAGTGATAAACAGTCTAATGAAAAACTGTTTTTT few TRBJ1-4 . TRBV30
CAISEADEKLFF TGTGCCATCAGTGAGGCAGATGAAAAACTGTTTTTT . TRBJ1-4 . TRBV10-3